The T cell receptor beta chain under discussion was sequenced for a study of cytomegalovirus exposure and HLA in healthy donors. The CDR3 runs to 15 residues. Trimming removed 1 base from V and 0 bases from J, with 10 bases in between. CDR1 is MNHEY, CDR2 SMNVEV, per germline (reference sequence). Assay: immunoSEQ multiplex PCR; the TCRdb copy retains only in-frame clones and omits some. The data show 150,000 to 200,000 clones, about 90% seen once. V and J are TRBV27 and TRBJ2-7; D is undetermined. The receptor comes from a woman between 18 and 29 years old in good health and CMV-seropositive. The sample comprised PBMCs. CDR3 sequence: CASSLLRKSSYEQYF. CDR3 nucleotide sequence: TGTGCCAGCAGTTTATTGAGGAAAAGCTCCTACGAGCAGTACTTC.